This T cell receptor (beta chain) was sequenced for a study of blood T cell repertoires in COVID-19. Study as a whole: Two consecutive negative NP/OP PCR tests, clearance, or resolved symptoms defined Cohort 3 recovery. In each case, the material was cDNA or gDNA derived from T cells, B-cell-depleted T cells, or PBMCs. Both acute and convalescent COVID-19 samples were obtained from the United States, Italy and Spain.

This CDR3 contains 12 residues. Trimming cost V 6 bases and J 6 bases, with 9 bases left between them. This clone was counted only a few times. Participants spanned ages 18 to 89 years and resided in roughly 26 US areas. Data came from immunoSEQ multiplex PCR; TCRdb stores just in-frame clones and leaves some out. The sample has 150,000 to 200,000 clones, roughly nine tenths seen once. Specimen: PBMCs or T cells enriched from blood (not recorded which). This sequence was found in a woman between 35 and 50 years old in a cohort exposed to, infected with or recovered from COVID-19 (not recorded which). The chain employs TRBV12-3 or TRBV12-4 and TRBJ1-5; perhaps TRBD1 as D (6 bases). DNA for the CDR3: TGTGCCAGCAGCGACAGGTTTCAGCCCCAGCATTTT. Protein: CASSDRFQPQHF.